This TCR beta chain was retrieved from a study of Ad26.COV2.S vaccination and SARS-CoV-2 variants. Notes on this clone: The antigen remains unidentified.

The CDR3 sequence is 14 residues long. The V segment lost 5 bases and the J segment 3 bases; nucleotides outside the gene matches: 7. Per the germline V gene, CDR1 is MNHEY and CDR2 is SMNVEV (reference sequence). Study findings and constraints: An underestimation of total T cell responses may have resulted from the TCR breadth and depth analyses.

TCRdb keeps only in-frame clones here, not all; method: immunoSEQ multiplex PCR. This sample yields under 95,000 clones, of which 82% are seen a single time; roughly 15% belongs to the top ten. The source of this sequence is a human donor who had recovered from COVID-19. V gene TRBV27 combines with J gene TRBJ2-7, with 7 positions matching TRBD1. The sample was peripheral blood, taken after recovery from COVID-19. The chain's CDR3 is CASSPDRAGYEQYF. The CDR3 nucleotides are TGTGCCAGCAGTCCAGACAGGGCCGGCTACGAGCAGTACTTC.